The 8 T cell receptor beta chains in this list originate from one sample, sequenced in a study of T cell repertoires in cytomegalovirus infection. TCRdb re-called the reads with MiXCR, one entry per CDR3 protein. Among around 900,000 distinct CDR3 sequences listed, around 32% were seen once. These receptors have no known antigen. The starting material was cultured CD8+ T cells from PBMCs, obtained from culture after CMV antigen stimulation. These receptors all stem from a human donor in good health (CMV status not recorded). Some clones in this sample may be carry-over from other donors' samples.

This rearrangement joins TRBV5-5 to TRBJ1-1, with D possibly being TRBD1 (5 bases). From germline, CDR1 is SGHKS and CDR2 YYEKEE (reference sequence). The length of the CDR3 is 15 residues. Trimming pared 4 bases from V and 1 base from J, leaving 14 bases between. In DNA, the CDR3 is TGTGCCAGCAGCGGGGCGAGGGAAACGAACACTGAAGCTTTCTTT. Its translation is CASSGARETNTEAFF.

This clonotype has more than one count but fewer than ten. The chain employs TRBV4-2 and TRBJ1-6; D gene uncertain. The V gene lost 0 bases and the J gene lost 1 base, with 7 bases spanning the gap. CDR3 length: 16 residues. Looked up from germline, CDR1 is LGHNA and CDR2 is YNFKEQ. CDR3: CASSQESGSYNSPLHF. The CDR3 bases are TGTGCCAGCAGCCAAGAATCTGGATCCTATAATTCACCCCTCCACTTT.

The rearrangement joins TRBV6-6 to TRBJ2-5; TRBD1 matches at 9 bases. Germline assignment: CDR1 MNHNY and CDR2 SVGAGI (reference sequence). Trimming cost V 6 bases and J 4 bases; bases outside gene matches: 6. The CDR3 spans 14 residues. This CDR3 is CASSRDRVVETQYF. For the CDR3, the DNA is TGTGCCAGCAGCCGGGACAGGGTGGTAGAGACCCAGTACTTC.

The rearrangement links TRBV7-3 to TRBJ1-2, with D perhaps matching TRBD1 (5 bases). CDR1 and CDR2 from the germline V gene are SGHTA and FQGTGA. CDR3 length: 12 amino acids. Trimming stripped 4 bases from V and 6 bases from J, with 9 bases between. CDR3 DNA: TGTGCCAGCAGCTATCTACAGGATGGCTACACCTTC. Its protein product is CASSYLQDGYTF.

The V and J genes are TRBV28 and TRBJ2-7; D remains ambiguous. This CDR3 contains 13 residues. The germline V gene encodes CDR1 MDHEN and CDR2 SYDVKM. Between the trimmed V and J ends, which lost 4 bases and 3 bases, there was a span of 10 bases. The CDR3 DNA sequence: TGTGCCAGCAGTTCCCTGGGTCGCTACGAGCAGTACGTC. This codes for CASSSLGRYEQYV.

This clonotype was counted only a few times. The V call is TRBV7-9, the J call TRBJ1-2, with D possibly being TRBD1 (5 bases). The CDR3 is 13 amino acids. V gave up 7 bases and J gave up 5 bases, with 14 bases separating them. Per germline, CDR1 SEHNR and CDR2 FQNEAQ (reference sequence). The CDR3 reads CASTDSGGYGYTF. In DNA, the CDR3 is TGTGCCAGCACCGACAGCGGAGGGTATGGCTACACCTTC.

The rearrangement joins TRBV7-8 to TRBJ1-6; D may be TRBD1 (6 bases). The CDR3 consists of 17 residues. Trimming took 0 bases from V and 1 from J, leaving 10 bases between them. The V gene's germline CDR1 is SGHVS and CDR2 FQNEAQ. This CDR3 reads CASSLARTGSYNSPLHF. CDR3 nucleotides: TGTGCCAGCAGCTTAGCCCGAACAGGGTCCTATAATTCACCCCTCCACTTT.

V usage is TRBV6-2 or TRBV6-3 and J usage is TRBJ2-1; D remains unclear. The CDR3 loop spans 14 amino acids. Looked up from germline, CDR1 is MNHEY and CDR2 is SVGEGT. Between the trimmed V and J ends, which lost 7 bases and 10 bases, there was a span of 20 bases. Written as DNA, the CDR3 is TGTGCCAGCACTCAAGGGAACAAGTGGACCGAGCAGTTCTTC. It is translated as CASTQGNKWTEQFF.